This T cell receptor (beta chain) was documented in a study of control samples from healthy donors and cancer patients. Method: immunoSEQ multiplex PCR; TCRdb's copy keeps in-frame clones and lacks some. The table includes 190,000 or so clones, 85% to 95% detected once. Germline CDR1 reads MNHNS; CDR2 reads SASEGT. The CDR3 is made up of 15 amino acids. The V segment lost 2 bases and the J segment 4 bases; nucleotides outside the gene matches: 3. Material for sequencing was blood. This rearrangement joins TRBV6-1 to TRBJ2-1, with 9 positions matching TRBD2. The source is a man between 18 and 29 years old in good health. CDR3 in amino acids: CASSERLAGYNEQFF. The CDR3 coding sequence is TGTGCCAGCAGTGAACGTCTAGCGGGGTACAATGAGCAGTTCTTC.